This TCR beta chain stems from a study of breast tumors, draining lymph nodes, adjacent tissues. Study observations and caveats: The data were judged consistent with most tumor T cells coming from lymph node and expanding in tumor. Tumor TCR diversity was below lymph nodes but above nontumor tissue. Tumor and nontumor repertoires were significantly more similar in luminal-like than in basal-like breast cancer. Data only fit, rather than demonstrated, lymph node origin of most tumor T cells.

This CDR3 is built from 13 residues. V dropped 5 bases and J dropped 5; count of bases not matched to a gene: 5. From germline, CDR1 is MNHEY and CDR2 SVGAGI. TCRdb reprocessed the multiplex PCR reads via MiXCR and lists one record per CDR3 protein. This sample has roughly 15,000 distinct CDR3 sequences, with approximately 51% found just once. Ten or more counts support this clonotype. Its antigen is not known. The sequenced sample was tumor-adjacent breast tissue. This sequence joins TRBV6-5 and TRBJ2-7; 8 bases align to TRBD2. The source is a female donor with breast cancer. Some clones in this sample may be carry-over from other donors' samples. In nucleotides, the CDR3 is TGTGCCAGCAGTCGGGGGGGGTCGGACGAGCAGTACTTC. Translating gives CASSRGGSDEQYF.